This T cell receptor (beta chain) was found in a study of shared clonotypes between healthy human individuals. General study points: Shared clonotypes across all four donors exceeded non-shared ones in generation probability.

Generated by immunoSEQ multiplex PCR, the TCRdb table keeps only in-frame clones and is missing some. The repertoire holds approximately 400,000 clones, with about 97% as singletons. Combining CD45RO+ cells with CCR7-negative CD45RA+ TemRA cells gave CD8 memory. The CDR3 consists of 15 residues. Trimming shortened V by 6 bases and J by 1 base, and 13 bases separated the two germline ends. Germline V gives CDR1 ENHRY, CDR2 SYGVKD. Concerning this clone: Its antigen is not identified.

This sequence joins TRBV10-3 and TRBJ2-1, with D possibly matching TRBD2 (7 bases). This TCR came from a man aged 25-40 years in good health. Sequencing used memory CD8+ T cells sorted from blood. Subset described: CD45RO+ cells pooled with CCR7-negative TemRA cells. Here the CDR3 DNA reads TGTGCCATCAGCGGGGGGCGGAGTTCCTACAATGAGCAGTTCTTC. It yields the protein CAISGGRSSYNEQFF.